These T cell receptor beta chains were read from a single sample in a study of shared clonotypes between healthy human individuals. Some clones are missing from TCRdb's copy, which holds only in-frame ones; the method was immunoSEQ multiplex PCR. The sample consists of around 700,000 clones, approximately 74% of them appearing once. The specimen was memory CD4+ T cells sorted from blood. All receptors come from a woman aged 30 to 39 in good health. Each CDR3 is given with its conserved first and last residue. The order of the fields is CDR3 length, clone size, D gene, J gene, V gene, CDR3 DNA, CDR3 protein. D genes are given only for firm matches. Some rows mark clone size as missing; the rest say once, few, many or name a class of expanded clone.

len: 12; abundance: -; d_gene: TRBD2; j_gene: TRBJ2-3; v_gene: TRBV29-1; CDR3nt: TGCAGCGAGCGGGAGGGCACAGATACGCAGTATTTT; CDR3aa: CSEREGTDTQYF
len: 13; abundance: -; d_gene: -; j_gene: TRBJ2-7; v_gene: TRBV30; CDR3nt: TGTGCCTGGAGGGCTCCGGGCCACTACGAGCAGTACTTC; CDR3aa: CAWRAPGHYEQYF
len: 14; abundance: -; d_gene: -; j_gene: TRBJ1-5; v_gene: TRBV6-6; CDR3nt: TGTGCCAGCAGTTACTCCCTGGGCAGCCAGCCCCAGCATTTT; CDR3aa: CASSYSLGSQPQHF
len: 13; abundance: -; d_gene: -; j_gene: TRBJ1-2; v_gene: TRBV19; CDR3nt: TGTGCCAGTACCCCACAGGGAAACTATGGCTACACCTTC; CDR3aa: CASTPQGNYGYTF
len: 14; abundance: -; d_gene: TRBD1; j_gene: TRBJ2-5; v_gene: TRBV7-8; CDR3nt: TGTGCCAGCAGCACGGGACAGCTTGAAGAGACCCAGTACTTC; CDR3aa: CASSTGQLEETQYF
len: 13; abundance: few; d_gene: -; j_gene: TRBJ2-3; v_gene: TRBV5-8; CDR3nt: TGTGCCAGCAGCGGCTGGAATATGGATACGCAGTATTTT; CDR3aa: CASSGWNMDTQYF
len: 14; abundance: -; d_gene: TRBD1; j_gene: TRBJ1-5; v_gene: TRBV7-9; CDR3nt: TGTGCCAGCAGCTCGGGACAGTTCAATCAGCCCCAGCATTTT; CDR3aa: CASSSGQFNQPQHF
len: 19; abundance: -; d_gene: TRBD1; j_gene: TRBJ2-2; v_gene: TRBV11-3; CDR3nt: TGTGCCAGCAGCTTAGACAATTGGGGACAGGGGGCGCGCACCGGGGAGCTGTTTTTT; CDR3aa: CASSLDNWGQGARTGELFF
len: 12; abundance: -; d_gene: -; j_gene: TRBJ1-1; v_gene: TRBV7-9; CDR3nt: TGTGCCAGCAGTCAGGACGGCACTGAAGCTTTCTTT; CDR3aa: CASSQDGTEAFF
len: 12; abundance: few; d_gene: TRBD1; j_gene: TRBJ1-3; v_gene: TRBV2; CDR3nt: TGTGCCAGCGGGACAGATGGAAACACCATATATTTT; CDR3aa: CASGTDGNTIYF
len: 15; abundance: once; d_gene: -; j_gene: TRBJ2-2; v_gene: TRBV5-1; CDR3nt: TGCGCCAGCAGCTTAATGGTCGTAGACACCGGGGAGCTGTTTTTT; CDR3aa: CASSLMVVDTGELFF
len: 15; abundance: once; d_gene: TRBD2; j_gene: TRBJ2-7; v_gene: TRBV28; CDR3nt: TGTGCCAGCAGGCGACTAGCGGGAGGACTCTACGAGCAGTACTTC; CDR3aa: CASRRLAGGLYEQYF
len: 14; abundance: -; d_gene: -; j_gene: TRBJ2-2; v_gene: TRBV5-1; CDR3nt: TGCGCCAGCAGTCCGGGACAGAACACCGGGGAGCTGTTTTTT; CDR3aa: CASSPGQNTGELFF
len: 12; abundance: -; d_gene: -; j_gene: TRBJ1-1; v_gene: TRBV29-1; CDR3nt: TGCAGCGTTGAGATCTTGAACACTGAAGCTTTCTTT; CDR3aa: CSVEILNTEAFF
len: 16; abundance: -; d_gene: -; j_gene: TRBJ1-1; v_gene: TRBV19; CDR3nt: TGTGCCAGTAGTAGACCCTGGGGACCCGAGAACACTGAAGCTTTCTTT; CDR3aa: CASSRPWGPENTEAFF
len: 11; abundance: -; d_gene: -; j_gene: TRBJ2-7; v_gene: TRBV20-1; CDR3nt: TGCAGTGCTTCGGACGACTACGAGCAGTACTTC; CDR3aa: CSASDDYEQYF
len: 13; abundance: -; d_gene: -; j_gene: TRBJ2-2; v_gene: TRBV18; CDR3nt: TGTGCCAGCTCACGAGGGGGCACCGGGGAGCTGTTTTTT; CDR3aa: CASSRGGTGELFF
len: 15; abundance: -; d_gene: -; j_gene: TRBJ1-1; v_gene: TRBV4-1; CDR3nt: TGCGCCAGCAGCCAGTACACGGCCGGGGACACTGAAGCTTTCTTT; CDR3aa: CASSQYTAGDTEAFF
len: 14; abundance: -; d_gene: -; j_gene: TRBJ2-3; v_gene: TRBV5-1; CDR3nt: TGCGCCAGCAGCTATGGGACTCTCACAGATACGCAGTATTTT; CDR3aa: CASSYGTLTDTQYF
len: 15; abundance: -; d_gene: TRBD1; j_gene: TRBJ1-2; v_gene: TRBV5-1; CDR3nt: TGCGCCAGCAGCTTATTGACAGGGTTTAACTATGGCTACACCTTC; CDR3aa: CASSLLTGFNYGYTF
len: 15; abundance: -; d_gene: TRBD2; j_gene: TRBJ2-1; v_gene: TRBV28; CDR3nt: TGTGCCAGCAGTCCTACTAGCGGGAACTACAATGAGCAGTTCTTC; CDR3aa: CASSPTSGNYNEQFF
len: 13; abundance: -; d_gene: TRBD2; j_gene: TRBJ2-1; v_gene: TRBV5-1; CDR3nt: TGCGCCAGCGTCCCCCAAGCGGGAGAAGAGCAGTTCTTC; CDR3aa: CASVPQAGEEQFF
len: 12; abundance: few; d_gene: TRBD1; j_gene: TRBJ1-5; v_gene: TRBV29-1; CDR3nt: TGCAGCGTTGGGGGGACAGGTCAGCCCCAGCATTTT; CDR3aa: CSVGGTGQPQHF
len: 14; abundance: -; d_gene: -; j_gene: TRBJ2-2; v_gene: TRBV4-1; CDR3nt: TGCGCCAGCAAAGGGACATGGGTCACCGGGGAGCTGTTTTTT; CDR3aa: CASKGTWVTGELFF
len: 14; abundance: -; d_gene: -; j_gene: TRBJ2-2; v_gene: TRBV2; CDR3nt: TGTGCCAGCAGTCCCCGGGTGGCCACCGGGGAGCTGTTTTTT; CDR3aa: CASSPRVATGELFF
len: 15; abundance: -; d_gene: -; j_gene: TRBJ2-1; v_gene: TRBV19; CDR3nt: TGTGCCAGTAGTATGGAAAGGAGCTCCTACAATGAGCAGTTCTTC; CDR3aa: CASSMERSSYNEQFF
len: 13; abundance: few; d_gene: -; j_gene: TRBJ2-5; v_gene: TRBV5-6; CDR3nt: TGTGCCAGCAGCAGCCGGGACCAAGAGACCCAGTACTTC; CDR3aa: CASSSRDQETQYF
len: 13; abundance: many; d_gene: -; j_gene: TRBJ2-7; v_gene: TRBV5-1; CDR3nt: TGCGCCAGCAGCTCCTACGGCCCCGGAGAGCAGTACTTC; CDR3aa: CASSSYGPGEQYF
len: 15; abundance: once; d_gene: TRBD1; j_gene: TRBJ2-2; v_gene: TRBV4-2; CDR3nt: TGTGCCAGCAGCCTTGGGGACAGGGACACCGGGGAGCTGTTTTTT; CDR3aa: CASSLGDRDTGELFF